These 15 T cell receptor beta chains were all obtained from the same sample, sequenced in a study of OX40 agonist ivuxolimab in advanced cancers. The assay was immunoSEQ multiplex PCR, and TCRdb's table has in-frame clones only and misses some. The table lists 60,000 to 80,000 clones, around 83% of them singletons. Material: CD4+ or CD8+ T cells sorted from blood, obtained in a trial of the OX40 agonist ivuxolimab. The receptors come from an adult with an advanced solid tumor such as melanoma, head and neck, liver or kidney cancer.

The chain employs TRBV27 and TRBJ2-3; perhaps TRBD2 as D (6 bases). The ends were cut back, 6 bases at V and 3 bases at J, with 10 bases in the middle. The CDR3 loop spans 13 amino acids. Germline V CDR1 and CDR2: MNHEY, SMNVEV (reference sequence). CDR3 loop: CASSTGETDTQYF. In DNA form, the CDR3 reads TGTGCCAGCAGCACGGGAGAGACAGATACGCAGTATTTT.

To note about this clone: Other DNA sequences in the same sample also yield this CDR3. The chain couples TRBV27 to TRBJ2-7; TRBD2 matches at 8 bases. J lost 0 bases, V lost 2 bases, and 3 bases had no gene match. CDR1 and CDR2 from the germline V gene are MNHEY and SMNVEV (reference sequence). The CDR3 extends over 15 amino acids. CDR3 sequence: CASSLIAGSSYEQYF. The CDR3 nucleotides are TGTGCCAGCAGTTTAATAGCGGGGTCCTCCTACGAGCAGTACTTC.

The chain recombines TRBV9 with TRBJ2-1, with 7 bases identical to TRBD2. CDR1 and CDR2 (germline): SGDLS, YYNGEE. V dropped 4 bases and J dropped 3; count of bases not matched to a gene: 7. CDR3 length equals 15 residues. The CDR3 loop is CASSLGVAGYNEQFF. In DNA form, the CDR3 reads TGTGCCAGCAGCCTTGGGGTAGCGGGCTACAATGAGCAGTTCTTC.

The genes are TRBV5-4 and TRBJ2-3; D not resolved. The V end was cut by 0 bases, the J end by 6 bases, with 14 bases between. This CDR3 contains 15 residues. CDR1 and CDR2 from the germline V gene are SGHNT and YYREEE (reference sequence). The CDR3 loop reads CASSLGGIRADTQYF. The CDR3 DNA sequence: TGTGCCAGCAGCTTGGGGGGAATTAGAGCGGATACGCAGTATTTT.

V gene TRBV30 combines with J gene TRBJ2-7; the D gene is possibly TRBD2 (7 bases). Trimming cost V 4 bases and J 3 bases, with 13 bases left between them. The CDR3 contains 13 residues. Germline CDR1 GTSNPN, CDR2 SVGIG (reference sequence). Written as DNA, the CDR3 is TGTGCCTGGACTCGGGGGGCGGACTACGAGCAGTACTTC. This sequence encodes CAWTRGADYEQYF.

This clone has only a few counts. J is TRBJ1-1 and V is TRBV30; D is undetermined. Per germline, CDR1 GTSNPN and CDR2 SVGIG (reference sequence). This CDR3 contains 13 residues. The ends were cut back, 5 bases at V and 0 bases at J, with 10 bases in the middle. The CDR3 protein is CAWDREMNTEAFF. In nucleotides, the CDR3 is TGTGCCTGGGATAGAGAAATGAACACTGAAGCTTTCTTT.

This chain links TRBV2 with TRBJ2-1; D is unclear. Germline V CDR1 and CDR2: SNHLY, FYNNEI. V was shortened by 8 bases and J by 5 bases, with 13 bases between the two germline ends. The CDR3 has 13 amino acids. Written as DNA, the CDR3 is TGTGCCAGCCATCAAGGCCCTAACAATGAGCAGTTCTTC. It is translated as CASHQGPNNEQFF.

Note on this clone: Other DNA sequences in this sample translate to the same CDR3. The chain has TRBV20-1 and TRBJ2-5; D uncertain. The V end lost 2 bases, the J end lost 2 bases, and 3 bases lay between the germline ends. CDR1 DFQATT and CDR2 SNEGSKA come from the germline V gene (reference sequence). The CDR3 length is 11 residues. CDR3 in DNA: TGCAGTGCTAGATTACAAGAGACCCAGTACTTC. Translating it yields CSARLQETQYF.

The chain uses TRBV4-3 and TRBJ2-2; TRBD2 is a possible D gene (6 bases). Germline values: CDR1 LGHNA, CDR2 YSLEER. Trimming removed 1 base at V and 6 bases at J, with 9 bases between. The CDR3 loop spans 14 amino acids. The CDR3 loop is CASSQGSGAGELFF. The CDR3 DNA follows: TGCGCCAGCAGCCAAGGTTCGGGGGCCGGGGAGCTGTTTTTT.

This clone was observed once. V is TRBV7-8 and J is TRBJ1-5, with TRBD1 as a possible D gene (6 bases). Trimming left V 1 base short and J 2 bases short, with 12 bases between. Germline lookup yields CDR1 SGHVS and CDR2 FQNEAQ. The CDR3 is made up of 16 amino acids. The CDR3 loop reads CASSLGSGEGNQPQHF. Here the CDR3 DNA reads TGTGCCAGCAGCTTAGGATCAGGGGAGGGCAATCAGCCCCAGCATTTT. The whole variable domain, filled in from reference TRBV7-8 and TRBJ1-5, reads GAGVSQSPRYKVAKRGQDVALRCDPISGHVSLFWYQQALGQGPEFLTYFQNEAQLDKSGLPSDRFFAERPEGSVSTLKIQRTQQEDSAVYLCASSLGSGEGNQPQHFGDGTRLSIL.

This clone was seen a handful of times. The chain combines TRBV7-2 with TRBJ2-7; D is possibly TRBD2 (6 bases). Trimming left V 2 bases short and J 6 bases short, with 8 bases between. Germline loops: CDR1 SGHTA, CDR2 FQGNSA. This CDR3 spans 12 amino acids. The CDR3 DNA sequence: TGTGCCAGCAGCTTATCCGGGAGCGAGCAGTACTTC. This gives the protein CASSLSGSEQYF.

V and J are TRBV28 and TRBJ1-5; no reliable D call. Trimming took off 6 bases at V and 4 bases at J, with 7 bases between the two ends. Germline loops: CDR1 MDHEN, CDR2 SYDVKM. This CDR3 has 12 amino acids. The CDR3 spells CASSLVNQPQHF. The CDR3 bases are TGTGCCAGCAGCCTCGTTAATCAGCCCCAGCATTTT.

The chain employs TRBV5-1 and TRBJ1-5, with 7 positions matching TRBD1. The CDR3 has 16 amino acids. From germline, CDR1 is SGHRS and CDR2 YFSETQ. Germline trimming cut 3 bases from V and 6 bases from J; bases unmatched to any gene: 12. CDR3 sequence reads: CASSWGPDRVGQPQHF. CDR3 sequence (DNA): TGCGCCAGCAGCTGGGGCCCCGACAGGGTAGGTCAGCCCCAGCATTTT.

Here the CDR3 reads CASAARTSVSGYTF. The CDR3 DNA sequence: TGTGCCAGTGCGGCCAGGACATCGGTGTCGGGCTACACCTTC. The V gene is TRBV28, the J gene TRBJ1-2; maybe TRBD1 (5 bases). Trimming removed 9 bases at V and 8 bases at J, with 22 bases between. The CDR3 is made up of 14 amino acids. Germline lookup yields CDR1 MDHEN and CDR2 SYDVKM.

The chain has TRBV11-2 and TRBJ1-1, with 9 bases lining up with TRBD1. The germline CDR1 and CDR2 sequences are SGHAT and FQNNGV. The CDR3 contains 18 residues. The ends lost 5 bases at V and 1 base at J; junction bases unmatched: 14. CDR3 protein: CASSPSTGTGLWNTEAFF. CDR3 bases: TGTGCCAGCAGCCCCTCAACCGGGACAGGGTTGTGGAACACTGAAGCTTTCTTT. The full variable domain, its missing parts supplied by reference TRBV11-2 and TRBJ1-1, is EAGVAQSPRYKIIEKRQSVAFWCNPISGHATLYWYQQILGQGPKLLIQFQNNGVVDDSQLPKDRFSAERLKGVDSTLKIQPAKLEDSAVYLCASSPSTGTGLWNTEAFFGQGTRLTVV.